The following is a T cell receptor (beta chain) sequence with its context. Its antigen is as yet unknown. The data were taken from a study of blood T cells in healthy people across ages. Whole-study results and caveats: Diversity was higher, and naive CD4+ cells more numerous, in long-lived donors than in aged donors.

CDR3 length equals 15 residues. CDR1 and CDR2 from the germline V gene are MNHEY and SMNVEV (reference sequence). V was shortened by 2 bases and J by 2 bases, with 10 bases between the two germline ends. Combining a sample-barcoded 5' primer with a J-beta primer mix, a second PCR ran for about 7 to 11 cycles. TCRdb used MiXCR to reprocess the 5' RACE reads, holding one entry per CDR3 protein. The profile shows about 1.8 million distinct CDR3 sequences, about 50% of them singletons. This receptor was identified in a woman aged 40 to 49 in good health. The sample comprised blood. The chain couples TRBV27 to TRBJ2-1; no clear D gene. This CDR3 is CASSLAQLPYNEQFF. The CDR3 DNA sequence: TGTGCCAGCAGTTTAGCCCAGTTGCCCTACAATGAGCAGTTCTTC.